This T cell receptor beta chain derives from a study of neurological immune-mediated disorders. Ten or more counts support this clonotype. TCRdb analysed the 5' RACE reads with MiXCR anew, one entry per CDR3 protein. This table holds fewer than 70,000 distinct CDR3 sequences, more than 7.5% found once. Time point defined: longitudinal time-point 2. V was trimmed by 3 bases and J by 2 bases, leaving 11 bases between them. From germline, CDR1 is MNHEY and CDR2 SMNVEV (reference sequence). The CDR3 is 15 residues long. The specimen sequenced was PBMCs. The TCR was taken from a man younger than 40 in good health. The J gene is TRBJ1-5, the V gene TRBV27; D might be TRBD1 (5 bases). The CDR3 loop is CASSFVGPGNQPQHF. CDR3 DNA: TGTGCCAGCAGTTTCGTGGGGCCGGGCAATCAGCCCCAGCATTTT.